The clone carrying this T cell receptor (beta chain) was recorded a few times. The antigen is unknown. Germline lookup yields CDR1 MDHEN and CDR2 SYDVKM. V gave up 2 bases and J gave up 10 bases, with 8 bases separating them. This CDR3 comprises 12 residues. TCRdb processed the reads anew with MiXCR; each CDR3 protein has one entry. The data contain some 230,000 distinct CDR3 sequences, over 20% of them singletons. This sample stems from a study of T cell repertoires in cytomegalovirus infection. Study-level information: Public TCR beta signature analysis indicated the presence of both CMV infection and matching HLA type.

Overall study results and limits: HLA-C-restricted CMV-specific TCR beta clonotypes prevailed in the ex vivo response.

The rearrangement uses TRBV28 and TRBJ2-2; D remains ambiguous. The specimen sequenced was CD8+ T cells from PBMCs. The receptor's source is a human donor in good health (CMV status not recorded). Some clones in this sample may be carry-over from other donors' samples. The CDR3 loop reads CASSLARLELFF. CDR3 in DNA: TGTGCCAGCAGTTTAGCCAGGTTGGAGCTGTTTTTT.